The 32 T cell receptor beta chains below all came from one sample that was sequenced in a study of shared clonotypes between healthy human individuals. Sequenced by immunoSEQ multiplex PCR; TCRdb stores in-frame clones only, minus some. The sample records approximately 2,300,000 clones, around 92% being singletons. Sequences were obtained from naive CD4+ T cells from PBMCs. As for subset: CD45RA+ positively selected. Source of these receptors: a man aged 18 to 29 in good health. Some clones in this sample may be carry-over from other donors' samples.

The chain has TRBV6-5 and TRBJ1-1; no reliable D call. V shed 8 bases and J shed 1 base, with 8 bases lying between them. Germline CDR1 is MNHEY and CDR2 is SVGAGI. The CDR3 has 12 residues. The CDR3 protein is CASAKTNTEAFF. In nucleotides, the CDR3 is TGTGCCAGCGCTAAAACGAACACTGAAGCTTTCTTT.

This chain uses TRBV11-2 with TRBJ2-5; TRBD2 matches at 8 bases. CDR1 and CDR2 from the germline V gene are SGHAT and FQNNGV. The CDR3 loop spans 15 amino acids. The V segment lost 2 bases and the J segment 5 bases; nucleotides outside the gene matches: 7. This CDR3 reads CASSLSGGEWETQYF. In DNA, the CDR3 is TGTGCCAGCAGCTTATCGGGAGGGGAGTGGGAGACCCAGTACTTC.

To note about this clone: At the DNA level, this CDR3 is encoded by other sequences in the same sample as well. V and J are TRBV5-1 and TRBJ2-7, with D perhaps TRBD1 (6 bases). This CDR3 is 15 amino acids long. The germline gives CDR1 SGHRS, CDR2 YFSETQ. V was pared by 4 bases and J by 2 bases, with 16 bases between. The CDR3 spells CASSPRGSGAYEQYF. CDR3 sequence (DNA): TGCGCCAGCAGCCCAAGGGGGTCTGGGGCCTACGAGCAGTACTTC.

The CDR3 DNA reads TGTGCCAGCAGCGCTACCTCCGGGACTCCCTCCTACGAGCAGTACTTC. Its translation: CASSATSGTPSYEQYF. The chain is built from TRBV11-2 and TRBJ2-7; TRBD2 might be the D (6 bases). Deletions cut 5 bases from V and 0 bases from J, with 17 bases between. Looked up from germline, CDR1 is SGHAT and CDR2 is FQNNGV. This CDR3 spans 16 amino acids.

This rearrangement joins TRBV4-1 to TRBJ2-7; 9 nucleotides line up with TRBD1. V was clipped by 3 bases and J by 5 bases; unmatched bases: 5. Germline CDR1 is MGHRA and CDR2 is YSYEKL. The length of the CDR3 is 14 residues. This CDR3 reads CASSQMDRGDEQYF. Written as DNA, the CDR3 is TGCGCCAGCAGCCAGATGGACAGGGGTGACGAGCAGTACTTC.

This sequence joins TRBV7-9 and TRBJ2-2; D is possibly TRBD1 (6 bases). The CDR3 is 15 amino acids. CDR1 and CDR2 from the germline V gene are SEHNR and FQNEAQ (reference sequence). V lost 2 bases and J lost 4, with 11 bases in between. The CDR3 region has the DNA TGTGCCAGCAGCTTACACAGGGCCGGCACCGGGGAGCTGTTTTTT. Its protein product is CASSLHRAGTGELFF.

V gene TRBV7-9 combines with J gene TRBJ2-7, with D possibly TRBD2 on 6 matching bases. With 3 bases removed from V and 3 bases from J, the gap between germline ends came to 21 bases. Germline V gene lookup returns CDR1 SEHNR and CDR2 FQNEAQ (reference sequence). The CDR3 consists of 17 residues. Here the CDR3 reads CASSLRSGDSRFYEQYF. The CDR3 DNA sequence: TGTGCCAGCAGCTTGAGGTCGGGGGACTCCCGATTCTACGAGCAGTACTTC.

This chain connects TRBV20-1 to TRBJ2-7, with D tentatively TRBD1 (5 bases). V was trimmed by 7 bases and J by 7 bases, leaving 14 bases between them. Germline CDR1 DFQATT, CDR2 SNEGSKA (reference sequence). The CDR3 spans 11 residues. The CDR3 nucleotides read TGCAGTGTATCCAGGGCCGGTGAGCAGTACTTC. Encoded protein: CSVSRAGEQYF.

This clone has just a few counts. The chain is built from TRBV28 and TRBJ2-7; 7 nucleotides match TRBD1. Germline CDR1 and CDR2: MDHEN and SYDVKM. Losses at the gene ends were 3 bases for V and 6 bases for J; bases not matched to a gene: 11. The CDR3 covers 15 residues. The CDR3 DNA is TGTGCCAGCAGTTTGAGGGGGCGCCCCCCCAGCGAGCAGTACTTC. It is translated as CASSLRGRPPSEQYF.

The chain carries TRBV28 and TRBJ1-5, with TRBD1 matching over 8 bases. CDR1 and CDR2 from the germline V gene are MDHEN and SYDVKM. CDR3 size: 17 residues. J gave up 2 bases and V 2 bases, and 8 bases lay outside the gene matches. The CDR3 DNA follows: TGTGCCAGCAGTTTAACAGGGGGAATTGGCGGCAATCAGCCCCAGCATTTT. Protein sequence: CASSLTGGIGGNQPQHF.

The chain recombines TRBV7-9 with TRBJ2-7, with 8 bases matching TRBD1. Germline CDR1 reads SEHNR; CDR2 reads FQNEAQ (reference sequence). This CDR3 has 14 amino acids. The ends lost 4 bases at V and 3 bases at J; junction bases unmatched: 5. The CDR3 spells CASSSTGELYEQYF. The CDR3 DNA follows: TGTGCCAGCAGCTCGACAGGGGAGCTCTACGAGCAGTACTTC.

This clone was detected only once. The chain is built from TRBV10-1 and TRBJ2-1, with 9 bases identical to TRBD2. Germline CDR1 WNHNN, CDR2 SYGVQD (reference sequence). Trimming took 8 bases from V and 8 from J; bases not matched to a gene: 4. CDR3 length: 12 residues. The CDR3 sequence: CASSSGTDEQFF. The DNA for the CDR3 is TGCGCCAGCTCTAGCGGGACCGATGAGCAGTTCTTC.

This chain joins TRBV5-1 and TRBJ1-3, with D tentatively TRBD1 (5 bases). Germline lookup yields CDR1 SGHRS and CDR2 YFSETQ. The CDR3 runs to 14 residues. Trimming pared 7 bases from V and 2 bases from J, leaving 13 bases between. The CDR3 protein is CASHQGDPGNTIYF. The CDR3 DNA is TGCGCCAGCCACCAGGGCGACCCTGGAAACACCATATATTTT.

This clone was detected once. The chain uses TRBV5-1 and TRBJ2-7; 10 bases fit TRBD1. J was trimmed by 6 bases and V by 0 bases; bases with no gene match: 6. Germline loops: CDR1 SGHRS, CDR2 YFSETQ. The CDR3 consists of 15 residues. The CDR3 reads CASSLGRDRGSEQYF. CDR3 bases: TGCGCCAGCAGCTTGGGGAGGGACAGGGGTAGCGAGCAGTACTTC.

The chain carries TRBV7-8 and TRBJ2-1, with TRBD2 matching over 9 bases. The ends lost 5 bases at V and 4 bases at J; junction bases unmatched: 15. From germline, CDR1 is SGHVS and CDR2 FQNEAQ. The CDR3 contains 18 residues. The DNA for the CDR3 is TGTGCCAGCAGCCGAGCGCGACTAGCGGCAATCAAATACAATGAGCAGTTCTTC. Protein sequence: CASSRARLAAIKYNEQFF. Filled out from reference TRBV7-8 and TRBJ2-1, the complete variable domain reads GAGVSQSPRYKVAKRGQDVALRCDPISGHVSLFWYQQALGQGPEFLTYFQNEAQLDKSGLPSDRFFAERPEGSVSTLKIQRTQQEDSAVYLCASSRARLAAIKYNEQFFGPGTRLTVL.

In its sample, this clone was seen once. One end of the junction varies from germline; a read error may be responsible. The chain links TRBV4-1 to TRBJ2-3, with D possibly TRBD2 on 5 matching bases. This CDR3 is built from 15 residues. From germline, CDR1 is MGHRA and CDR2 YSYEKL. The CDR3 bases are TGCGCCAGCAACCAAGTCGGGGTTCGCACAGATACGCAGTATTTT. Translated, it gives CASNQVGVRTDTQYF.

The V and J genes are TRBV20-1 and TRBJ2-5; D is ambiguous. The J call may be wrong; the DNA end is better matched by TRBJ2-7. The CDR3 is 10 amino acids. Germline loops: CDR1 DFQATT, CDR2 SNEGSKA (reference sequence). This chain's CDR3 is CSARDYEQYF. In DNA form, the CDR3 reads TGCAGTGCTAGGGACTACGAGCAGTACTTC.

The V gene is TRBV9, the J gene TRBJ2-3; D is unclear. V lost 0 bases and J 5 bases, leaving 13 bases between the germline ends. CDR1 and CDR2 (germline): SGDLS, YYNGEE. There are 15 residues in the CDR3. Written as DNA, the CDR3 is TGTGCCAGCAGCGTAGGGCCCACAGCCGAAGATACGCAGTATTTT. Amino acid sequence: CASSVGPTAEDTQYF.

This sequence joins TRBV28 and TRBJ2-1; D tentatively fits TRBD1 or TRBD2 (5 bases each). Per germline, CDR1 MDHEN and CDR2 SYDVKM. The CDR3 runs 17 residues. V was pared by 6 bases and J by 2 bases, with 20 bases between. CDR3 protein: CASRTGPGPVTYNEQFF. CDR3 bases: TGTGCCAGCAGGACGGGACCGGGGCCTGTGACCTACAATGAGCAGTTCTTC.

The chain employs TRBV19 and TRBJ2-2, with TRBD1 matching 7 bases. The germline V gene encodes CDR1 LNHDA and CDR2 SQIVND (reference sequence). This CDR3 is 15 amino acids long. J lost 1 base, V lost 4 bases, and 3 bases had no gene match. CDR3 region: CASSRDRWNTGELFF. The CDR3 DNA reads as TGTGCCAGTAGTAGGGACAGATGGAACACCGGGGAGCTGTTTTTT.

The count of this clone is one. The V and J genes are TRBV5-1 and TRBJ1-2; D gene ambiguous. This CDR3 region has 13 residues. Germline V CDR1 and CDR2: SGHRS, YFSETQ. V was clipped by 1 base and J by 5 bases, with 9 bases between them. This chain's CDR3 is CASSLSGDYGYTF. DNA of the CDR3: TGCGCCAGCAGCTTGTCGGGAGATTATGGCTACACCTTC.

This rearrangement joins TRBV28 to TRBJ2-7; 11 bases map to TRBD2. Germline V gene data show CDR1 as MDHEN and CDR2 as SYDVKM. This CDR3 region has 16 residues. J gave up 5 bases and V 5 bases, and 11 bases lay outside the gene matches. In nucleotides, the CDR3 is TGTGCCAGCAGTCCCGGTTTACTAGCGGGAGTCAACGAGCAGTACTTC. Translating it yields CASSPGLLAGVNEQYF.

A single count supports this clone. This chain joins TRBV30 and TRBJ1-2; possibly TRBD1 for D (6 bases). V lost 5 bases and J lost 1, with 14 bases in between. CDR3 length equals 14 residues. Per germline, CDR1 GTSNPN and CDR2 SVGIG (reference sequence). The CDR3 sequence: CAWGEGGFNYGYTF. The CDR3 DNA sequence: TGTGCCTGGGGGGAAGGGGGGTTTAACTATGGCTACACCTTC.

This clone was observed once. The chain has TRBV28 and TRBJ1-3, with unresolved D. The CDR3 covers 12 residues. Germline loops: CDR1 MDHEN, CDR2 SYDVKM. The V end lost 7 bases, the J end lost 10 bases, and 14 bases lay between the germline ends. CDR3: CASKSEGRTIYF. CDR3 DNA sequence: TGTGCCAGCAAGTCCGAAGGCCGGACCATATATTTT.

The chain is built from TRBV4-2 and TRBJ2-7; D assignment may be TRBD1 or TRBD2 (5 bases each). CDR1 is LGHNA and CDR2 is YNFKEQ in the germline V gene. The CDR3 is 13 residues long. Trimming cost V 4 bases and J 1 base, with 8 bases left between them. The CDR3 DNA reads as TGTGCCAGCAGCCGGGACCAATCCTACGAGCAGTACTTC. Its protein product is CASSRDQSYEQYF.

This sequence joins TRBV19 and TRBJ2-5; 8 positions match TRBD1. V shed 1 base, J shed 0 bases, and the junction held 1 base outside the gene matches. Germline V gene sequence: CDR1 LNHDA, CDR2 SQIVND (reference sequence). CDR3 length: 15 amino acids. In nucleotides, the CDR3 is TGTGCCAGTAGTATAGGACAGGGGTACCAAGAGACCCAGTACTTC. Its translation: CASSIGQGYQETQYF.

The chain couples TRBV9 to TRBJ2-7, with 7 bases aligning to TRBD2. In germline, CDR1 is SGDLS, CDR2 YYNGEE. The ends lost 0 bases at V and 2 bases at J; junction bases unmatched: 8. The CDR3 contains 16 residues. The CDR3 loop reads CASSVGGREGPYEQYF. The CDR3 DNA reads TGTGCCAGCAGCGTAGGTGGGAGGGAGGGCCCCTACGAGCAGTACTTC.

The rearrangement joins TRBV6-6 to TRBJ2-2; TRBD1 matches at 10 bases. The CDR3 runs 16 residues. Germline V gene data show CDR1 as MNHNY and CDR2 as SVGAGI (reference sequence). Losses at the gene ends were 6 bases for V and 4 bases for J; bases not matched to a gene: 8. CDR3 residues: CASSQTGTGATGELFF. The DNA for the CDR3 is TGTGCCAGCAGCCAAACCGGGACAGGGGCCACCGGGGAGCTGTTTTTT.

The V and J genes are TRBV6-6 and TRBJ1-3, with D possibly TRBD1 on 6 matching bases. Germline CDR1 and CDR2: MNHNY and SVGAGI (reference sequence). The CDR3 runs to 16 residues. V was clipped by 2 bases and J by 4 bases, with 15 bases between them. The CDR3, as DNA: TGTGCCAGCAGTTACCGTGGCAGGGGTTACGGAAACACCATATATTTT. It specifies CASSYRGRGYGNTIYF.

The chain employs TRBV19 and TRBJ2-3; D not resolved. CDR1 is LNHDA and CDR2 is SQIVND in the germline V gene (reference sequence). With 3 bases removed from V and 4 bases from J, the gap between germline ends came to 8 bases. There are 13 residues in the CDR3. CDR3 DNA: TGTGCCAGTAGTATCATTTCCGCAGATACGCAGTATTTT. Amino acids: CASSIISADTQYF.

The chain carries TRBV29-1 and TRBJ1-2, with D possibly matching TRBD1 (5 bases). Germline V gene sequence: CDR1 SQVTM, CDR2 ANQGSEA. V lost 6 bases and J lost 6, with 14 bases in between. This CDR3 contains 12 residues. CDR3 amino acids: CSVKGQGHGYTF. CDR3 nucleotide sequence: TGCAGCGTCAAGGGGCAGGGCCATGGCTACACCTTC.

This rearrangement joins TRBV6-5 to TRBJ2-1; the D gene could be TRBD1 or TRBD2 (7 bases each). Germline V gives CDR1 MNHEY, CDR2 SVGAGI. V was pared by 10 bases and J by 9 bases, with 16 bases between. This CDR3 has 12 amino acids. The CDR3 DNA is TGTGCCACAGACAGGGAGGGAGGTGAGCAGTTCTTC. Its translation is CATDREGGEQFF.